The present entry profiles one TCR beta chain with its context. The antigen remains undetermined. The source of the sample is a study of T cell responses to AZD1222 COVID-19 vaccine. Study results and caveats: Spike-specific TCR breadth and depth went up after people got two AZD1222 doses. Nearly half of spike-specific TCRs reportedly target variant regions that are unmutated in the B.1.351 and B.1.1.7 variants. Spike as a whole was targeted by vaccine-associated CD4 TCRs, dominant at 160-218 and 743-854.

Produced via immunoSEQ multiplex PCR; TCRdb's table is partial and in-frame only. The sample consists of 85,000 to 95,000 clones, 90% of them appearing once. Per the germline V gene, CDR1 is MNHEY and CDR2 is SVGEGT. The CDR3 has 12 residues. Between the trimmed V and J ends, which lost 6 bases and 5 bases, there was a span of 10 bases. The chain combines TRBV6-2 or TRBV6-3 with TRBJ2-5; D unclear. The sequencing used peripheral blood, collected on day 0 of AZD1222 vaccination. The receptor was derived from an adult in good health. CDR3 residues: CASSRLPETQYF. CDR3 in DNA: TGTGCCAGCAGCCGATTACCGGAGACCCAGTACTTC.